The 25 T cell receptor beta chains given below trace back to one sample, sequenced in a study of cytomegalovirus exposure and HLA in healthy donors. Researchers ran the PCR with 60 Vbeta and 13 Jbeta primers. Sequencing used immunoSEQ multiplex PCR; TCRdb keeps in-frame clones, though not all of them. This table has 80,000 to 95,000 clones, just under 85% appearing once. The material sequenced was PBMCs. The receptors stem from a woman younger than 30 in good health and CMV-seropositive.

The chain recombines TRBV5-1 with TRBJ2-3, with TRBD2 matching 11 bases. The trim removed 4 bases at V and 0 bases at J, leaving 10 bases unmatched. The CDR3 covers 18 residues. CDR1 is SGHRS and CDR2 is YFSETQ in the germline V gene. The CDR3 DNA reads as TGCGCCAGCAGCCTGGCAGGCCTAGCGGGAGGAAGCACAGATACGCAGTATTTT. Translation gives CASSLAGLAGGSTDTQYF.

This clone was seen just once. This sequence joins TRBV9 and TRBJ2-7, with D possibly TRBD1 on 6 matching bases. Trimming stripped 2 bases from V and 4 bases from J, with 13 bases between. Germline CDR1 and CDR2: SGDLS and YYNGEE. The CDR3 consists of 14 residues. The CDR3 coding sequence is TGTGCCAGCAGCGTGGGGCAGGGGCGTTACGAGCAGTACTTC. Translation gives CASSVGQGRYEQYF.

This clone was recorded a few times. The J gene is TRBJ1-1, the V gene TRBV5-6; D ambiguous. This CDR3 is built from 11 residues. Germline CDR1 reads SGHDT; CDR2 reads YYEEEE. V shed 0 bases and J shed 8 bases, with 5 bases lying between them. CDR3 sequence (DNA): TGTGCCAGCAGCTTGGTTCAGGAAGCTTTCTTT. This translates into CASSLVQEAFF.

DNA of the CDR3: TGTGCCAGCAGTTACTCGAGCCTAGCCGCCGGGGAGCTGTTTTTT. As protein: CASSYSSLAAGELFF. The chain combines TRBV6-5 with TRBJ2-2; a weak D match, TRBD2 (5 bases). V shed 0 bases and J shed 6 bases, with 11 bases lying between them. CDR1 and CDR2 from the germline V gene are MNHEY and SVGAGI. The CDR3 has 15 amino acids.

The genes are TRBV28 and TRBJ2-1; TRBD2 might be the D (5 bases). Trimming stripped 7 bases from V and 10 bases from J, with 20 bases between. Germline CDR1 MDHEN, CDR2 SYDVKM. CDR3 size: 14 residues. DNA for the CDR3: TGTGCCAGCAACCAACCGTCAACCAGGAGGGAGCAGTTCTTC. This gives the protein CASNQPSTRREQFF.

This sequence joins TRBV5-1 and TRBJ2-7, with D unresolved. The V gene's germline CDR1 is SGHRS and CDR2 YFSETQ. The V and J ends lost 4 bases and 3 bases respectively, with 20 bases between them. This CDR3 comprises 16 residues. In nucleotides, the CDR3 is TGCGCCAGCAGCCATGACTCACCGGGTCCGCGCTACGAGCAGTACTTC. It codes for CASSHDSPGPRYEQYF.

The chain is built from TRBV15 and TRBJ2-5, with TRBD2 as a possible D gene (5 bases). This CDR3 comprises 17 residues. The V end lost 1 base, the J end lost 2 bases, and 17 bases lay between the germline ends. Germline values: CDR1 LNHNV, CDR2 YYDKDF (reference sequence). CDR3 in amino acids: CATSRATVVAKQETQYF. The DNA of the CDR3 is TGTGCCACCAGCAGAGCAACGGTGGTAGCGAAACAAGAGACCCAGTACTTC. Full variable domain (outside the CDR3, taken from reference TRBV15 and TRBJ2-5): DAMVIQNPRYQVTQFGKPVTLSCSQTLNHNVMYWYQQKSSQAPKLLFHYYDKDFNNEADTPDNFQSRRPNTSFCFLDIRSPGLGDTAMYLCATSRATVVAKQETQYFGPGTRLLVL.

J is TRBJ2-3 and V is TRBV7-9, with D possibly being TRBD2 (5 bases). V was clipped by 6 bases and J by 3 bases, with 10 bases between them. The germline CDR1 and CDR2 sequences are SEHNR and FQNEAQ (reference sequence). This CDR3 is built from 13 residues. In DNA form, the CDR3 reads TGTGCCAGCAGGCCTACTAGGACAGATACGCAGTATTTT. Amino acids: CASRPTRTDTQYF.

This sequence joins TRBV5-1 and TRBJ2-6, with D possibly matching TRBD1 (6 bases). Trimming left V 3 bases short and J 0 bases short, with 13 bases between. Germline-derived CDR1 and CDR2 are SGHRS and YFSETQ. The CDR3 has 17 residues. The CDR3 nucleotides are TGCGCCAGCAGCTCGCGGACAGTGATCTCTGGGGCCAACGTCCTGACTTTC. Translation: CASSSRTVISGANVLTF.

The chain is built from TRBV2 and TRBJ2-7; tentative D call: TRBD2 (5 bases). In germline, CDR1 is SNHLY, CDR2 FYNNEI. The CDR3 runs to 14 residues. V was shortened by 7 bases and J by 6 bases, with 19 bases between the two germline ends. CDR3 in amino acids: CASTLEEVVLEQYF. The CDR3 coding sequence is TGTGCCAGCACCCTGGAGGAGGTAGTGCTCGAGCAGTACTTC.

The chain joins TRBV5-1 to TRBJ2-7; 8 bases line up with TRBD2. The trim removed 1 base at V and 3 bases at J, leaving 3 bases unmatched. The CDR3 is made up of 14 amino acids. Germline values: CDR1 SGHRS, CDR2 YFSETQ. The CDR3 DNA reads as TGCGCCAGCAGCTTGCTGAGCGGGGGCTACGAGCAGTACTTC. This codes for CASSLLSGGYEQYF.

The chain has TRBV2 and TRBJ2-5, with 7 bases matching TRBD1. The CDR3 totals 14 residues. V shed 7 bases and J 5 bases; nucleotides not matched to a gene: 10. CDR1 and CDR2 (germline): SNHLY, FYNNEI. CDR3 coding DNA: TGTGCCAGCACACAGACAGGGATCGCGGAGACCCAGTACTTC. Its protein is CASTQTGIAETQYF.

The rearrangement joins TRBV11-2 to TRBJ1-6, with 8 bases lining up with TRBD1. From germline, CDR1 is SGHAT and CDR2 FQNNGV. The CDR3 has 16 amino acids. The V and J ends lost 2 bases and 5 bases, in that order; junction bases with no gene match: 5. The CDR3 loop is CASSLSGTGHNSPLHF. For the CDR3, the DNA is TGTGCCAGCAGCTTATCCGGGACAGGTCATAATTCACCCCTCCACTTT.

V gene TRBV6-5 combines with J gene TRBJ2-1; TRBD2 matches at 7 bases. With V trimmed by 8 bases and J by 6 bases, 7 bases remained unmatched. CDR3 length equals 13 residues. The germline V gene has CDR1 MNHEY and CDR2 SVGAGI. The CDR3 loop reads CASAGVSGNEQFF. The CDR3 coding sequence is TGTGCCAGCGCGGGAGTATCCGGCAATGAGCAGTTCTTC.

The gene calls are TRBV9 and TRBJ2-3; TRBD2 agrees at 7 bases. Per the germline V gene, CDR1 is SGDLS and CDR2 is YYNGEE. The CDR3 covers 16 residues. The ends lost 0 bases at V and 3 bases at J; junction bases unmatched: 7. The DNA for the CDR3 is TGTGCCAGCAGCGTAGGTCTCGGTAGCGGGACAGATACGCAGTATTTT. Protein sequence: CASSVGLGSGTDTQYF.

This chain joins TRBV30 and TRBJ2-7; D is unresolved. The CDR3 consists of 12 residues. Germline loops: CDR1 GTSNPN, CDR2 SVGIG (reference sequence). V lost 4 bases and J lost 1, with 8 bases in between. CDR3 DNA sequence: TGTGCCTGGACAGGATCGTCCTACGAGCAGTACTTC. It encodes CAWTGSSYEQYF.

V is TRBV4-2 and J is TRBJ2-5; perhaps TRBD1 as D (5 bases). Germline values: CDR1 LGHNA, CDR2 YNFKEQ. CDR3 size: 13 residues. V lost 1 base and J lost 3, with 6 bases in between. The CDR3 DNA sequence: TGTGCCAGCAGCCAAGGACAGAAAGAGACCCAGTACTTC. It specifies CASSQGQKETQYF.

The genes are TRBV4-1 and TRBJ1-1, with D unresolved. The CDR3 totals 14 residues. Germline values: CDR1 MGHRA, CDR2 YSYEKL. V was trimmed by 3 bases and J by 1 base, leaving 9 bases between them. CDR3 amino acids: CASSQVTGNTEAFF. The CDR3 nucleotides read TGCGCCAGCAGCCAGGTTACGGGGAACACTGAAGCTTTCTTT.

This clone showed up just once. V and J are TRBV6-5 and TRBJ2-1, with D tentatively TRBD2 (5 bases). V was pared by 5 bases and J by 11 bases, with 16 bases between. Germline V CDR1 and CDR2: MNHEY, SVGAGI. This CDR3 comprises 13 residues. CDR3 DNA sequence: TGTGCCAGCAGTGTACCTACTAGTAATCAGCAGTTCTTC. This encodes CASSVPTSNQQFF.

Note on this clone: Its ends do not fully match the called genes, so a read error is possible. The CDR3 nucleotides read TGCAGTGCTAGAGGAGACAGGGGCGCCGACTTC. It codes for CSARGDRGADF. The V gene is TRBV20-1, the J gene TRBJ2-7, with TRBD1 matching over 8 bases. The CDR3 is made up of 11 amino acids. Germline V gene data show CDR1 as DFQATT and CDR2 as SNEGSKA (reference sequence).

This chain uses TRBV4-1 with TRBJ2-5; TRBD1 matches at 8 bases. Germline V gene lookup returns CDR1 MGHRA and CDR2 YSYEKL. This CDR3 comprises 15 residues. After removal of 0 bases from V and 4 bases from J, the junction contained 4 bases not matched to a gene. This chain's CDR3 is CASSQDITGGETQYF. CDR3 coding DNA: TGCGCCAGCAGCCAAGATATAACAGGGGGAGAGACCCAGTACTTC.

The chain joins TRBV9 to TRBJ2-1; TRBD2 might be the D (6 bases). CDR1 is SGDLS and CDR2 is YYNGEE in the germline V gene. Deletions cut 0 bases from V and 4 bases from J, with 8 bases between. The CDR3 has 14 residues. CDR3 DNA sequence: TGTGCCAGCAGCGTAGAGGGGACTTACAATGAGCAGTTCTTC. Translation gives CASSVEGTYNEQFF.

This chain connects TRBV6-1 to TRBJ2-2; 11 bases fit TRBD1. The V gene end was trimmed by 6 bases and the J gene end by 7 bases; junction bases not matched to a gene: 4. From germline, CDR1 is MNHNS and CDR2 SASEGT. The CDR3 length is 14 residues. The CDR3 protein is CASRGTGGIGELFF. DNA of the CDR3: TGTGCCAGCAGGGGGACAGGGGGGATCGGGGAGCTGTTTTTT.

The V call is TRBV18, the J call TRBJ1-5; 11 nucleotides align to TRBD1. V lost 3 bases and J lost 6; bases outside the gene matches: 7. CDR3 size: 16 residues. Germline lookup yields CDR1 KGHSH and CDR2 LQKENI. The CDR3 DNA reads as TGTGCCAGCTCACCTGGGACAGGGGGGATGCGTCAGCCCCAGCATTTT. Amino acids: CASSPGTGGMRQPQHF.

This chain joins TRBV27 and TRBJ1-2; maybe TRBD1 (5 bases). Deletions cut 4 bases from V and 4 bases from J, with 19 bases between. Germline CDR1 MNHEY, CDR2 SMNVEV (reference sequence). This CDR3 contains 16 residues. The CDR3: CASSWTGVGSGYGYTF. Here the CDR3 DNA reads TGTGCCAGCAGTTGGACGGGGGTGGGGTCGGGCTATGGCTACACCTTC.